Listed below are T cell receptor beta chains from one sample, sequenced in a study of cytomegalovirus exposure and HLA in healthy donors. Sequencing used immunoSEQ multiplex PCR; TCRdb keeps in-frame clones, though not all of them. Of 55,000 to 65,000 clones listed, roughly 85% are singletons. Sequences were obtained from PBMCs. The receptors were gathered from a female donor in good health and CMV-seronegative. The CDR3 runs from the conserved cysteine through the conserved F or W. Each record gives: V gene, D gene, J gene, clone size, CDR3 protein, CDR3 DNA. The D gene is left open where the match is weak. Clone size is shown for a subset of rows, as once, few, many or a class of expanded clone.

v_call: TRBV5-1
d_call: TRBD2
j_call: TRBJ2-1
clone_size: .
cdr3_aa: CASSLESLAGGNEQFF
cdr3_nt: TGCGCCAGCAGCTTGGAATCCTTAGCGGGGGGTAATGAGCAGTTCTTC

v_call: TRBV29-1
d_call: TRBD2
j_call: TRBJ2-5
clone_size: few
cdr3_aa: CSASRGSGGAYQYF
cdr3_nt: TGCAGCGCATCCAGAGGTAGCGGGGGGGCGTACCAGTACTTC

v_call: TRBV28
d_call: .
j_call: TRBJ1-1
clone_size: .
cdr3_aa: CASRTNVRAFF
cdr3_nt: TGTGCCAGCAGGACTAACGTTCGAGCTTTCTTT

v_call: TRBV7-9
d_call: .
j_call: TRBJ1-1
clone_size: few
cdr3_aa: CASTWTDVNTEAFF
cdr3_nt: TGTGCCAGCACTTGGACAGATGTGAACACTGAAGCTTTCTTT

v_call: TRBV6-1
d_call: TRBD1
j_call: TRBJ2-7
clone_size: .
cdr3_aa: CASSPDRYEQYF
cdr3_nt: TGTGCCAGCAGTCCGGACAGGTACGAGCAGTACTTC

v_call: TRBV7-3
d_call: .
j_call: TRBJ1-5
clone_size: once
cdr3_aa: CASSVPRAELHSNQPQHF
cdr3_nt: TGTGCCAGCAGCGTCCCGCGGGCGGAATTACATAGCAATCAGCCCCAGCATTTT

v_call: TRBV2
d_call: TRBD1
j_call: TRBJ2-7
clone_size: .
cdr3_aa: CASRNSLRQGLNYEQYF
cdr3_nt: TGTGCCAGCAGAAACTCCCTCAGACAGGGGTTAAACTACGAGCAGTACTTC

v_call: TRBV5-1
d_call: TRBD1
j_call: TRBJ1-5
clone_size: .
cdr3_aa: CASSSRDREGNQPQHF
cdr3_nt: TGCGCCAGCAGCTCCCGGGACAGGGAAGGCAATCAGCCCCAGCATTTT

v_call: TRBV6-1
d_call: .
j_call: TRBJ2-1
clone_size: few
cdr3_aa: CASSGSLASSYNEQFF
cdr3_nt: TGTGCCAGCAGTGGGTCCTTGGCCTCCTCCTACAATGAGCAGTTCTTC

v_call: TRBV28
d_call: TRBD2
j_call: TRBJ2-7
clone_size: .
cdr3_aa: CASRAAGSSYEQYF
cdr3_nt: TGTGCCAGCAGGGCAGCGGGATCATCCTACGAGCAGTACTTC

v_call: TRBV7-9
d_call: TRBD2
j_call: TRBJ2-1
clone_size: .
cdr3_aa: CASSLVPGLVFSEQFF
cdr3_nt: TGTGCCAGCAGCTTAGTACCGGGACTAGTCTTTAGTGAGCAGTTCTTC

v_call: TRBV2
d_call: .
j_call: TRBJ1-3
clone_size: few
cdr3_aa: CASRGQPSSGNTIYF
cdr3_nt: TGTGCCAGCAGGGGACAACCGAGCTCTGGAAACACCATATATTTT

v_call: TRBV11-3
d_call: TRBD1
j_call: TRBJ2-2
clone_size: .
cdr3_aa: CASSPLPGTGRSGELFF
cdr3_nt: TGTGCCAGCAGCCCCCTCCCCGGGACAGGGAGGTCCGGGGAGCTGTTTTTT

v_call: TRBV10-3
d_call: TRBD2
j_call: TRBJ2-1
clone_size: .
cdr3_aa: CAIMSLAGAEEQFF
cdr3_nt: TGTGCCATCATGTCACTAGCGGGAGCTGAGGAGCAGTTCTTC

v_call: TRBV19
d_call: .
j_call: TRBJ2-2
clone_size: .
cdr3_aa: CASSIERWSGAGELFF
cdr3_nt: TGTGCCAGTAGTATAGAAAGGTGGTCGGGGGCCGGGGAGCTGTTTTTT

v_call: TRBV7-2
d_call: .
j_call: TRBJ2-1
clone_size: .
cdr3_aa: CASSTRQDYNEQFF
cdr3_nt: TGTGCCAGCAGCACCCGACAAGACTACAATGAGCAGTTCTTC

v_call: TRBV6-6
d_call: TRBD1
j_call: TRBJ1-5
clone_size: .
cdr3_aa: CASYGDSYQPQHF
cdr3_nt: TGTGCCAGCTACGGGGACAGCTATCAGCCCCAGCATTTT

v_call: TRBV27
d_call: TRBD1
j_call: TRBJ1-1
clone_size: once
cdr3_aa: CASSSGQGARTEAFF
cdr3_nt: TGTGCCAGCAGTTCGGGACAGGGGGCGCGGACTGAAGCTTTCTTT